The T cell receptor (beta chain) described here comes from a study of shared T cell receptors in the human thymus. The CDR3 is 14 residues long. The trim removed 3 bases at V and 7 bases at J, leaving 4 bases unmatched. CDR1 is LGHNA and CDR2 is YNFKEQ in the germline V gene. The repertoire was sequenced with immunoSEQ multiplex PCR; TCRdb's copy has only in-frame clones and lacks some. Of hundreds of thousands of clones listed, about four fifths were seen once; the top ten hold 0.01% to 0.015%. The sample was also reused in another study, on human thymus T cells. That report notes: Corrective heart surgery yielded the resections from which the thymus tissue came. What appeared biased in thymic and blood repertoires was the usage of V and J genes. There were highly overlapping thymic repertoires among unrelated individuals, as related research reported.

The clonotype was recovered from a boy in the first two years of life with a congenital heart defect. This sequence joins TRBV4-2 and TRBJ2-1; 9 bases are a match to TRBD2. The material sequenced was thymocytes. The CDR3: CASSQELAGNEQFF. In DNA form, the CDR3 reads TGTGCCAGCAGCCAGGAGCTAGCGGGGAATGAGCAGTTCTTC.